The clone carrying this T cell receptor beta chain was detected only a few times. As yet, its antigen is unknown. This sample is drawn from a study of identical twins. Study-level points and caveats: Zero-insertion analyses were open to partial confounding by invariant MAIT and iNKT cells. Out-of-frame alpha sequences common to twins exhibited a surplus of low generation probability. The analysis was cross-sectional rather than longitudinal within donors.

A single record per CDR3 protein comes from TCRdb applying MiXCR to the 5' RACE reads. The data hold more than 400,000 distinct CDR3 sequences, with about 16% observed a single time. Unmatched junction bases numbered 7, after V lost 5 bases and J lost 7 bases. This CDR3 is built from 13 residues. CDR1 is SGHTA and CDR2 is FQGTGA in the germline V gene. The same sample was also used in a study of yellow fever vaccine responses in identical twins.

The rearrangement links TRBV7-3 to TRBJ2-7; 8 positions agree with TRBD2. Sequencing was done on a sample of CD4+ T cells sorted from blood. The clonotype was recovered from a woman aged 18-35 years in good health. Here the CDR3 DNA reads TGTGCCAGCAGCCCCATTGGGACTAGGGAGCAGTACTTC. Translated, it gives CASSPIGTREQYF.